The T cell receptor beta chain under discussion was sequenced for a study of T-cell memory formation after mild COVID-19. Study-level background: The two donors had largely donor-specific TCR clusters. Overall study results and limits: For contracting clones, CD4+ ones sat mainly in CM and EM, CD8+ in EMRA. A balance of CD4 and CD8 characterized clones contracting day 15 to 85, whereas later expanders leaned CD4+.

Sample barcodes and UMIs were carried by the TCR alpha and TCR beta cDNA libraries that 5'RACE generated with constant-segment primers. From the 5' RACE reads, TCRdb called clonotypes with MiXCR, one entry per CDR3 protein. The sample has 450,000 or so distinct CDR3 sequences; 20% are singletons. CDR1 and CDR2 from the germline V gene are LGHNA and YNFKEQ. V was trimmed by 0 bases and J by 8 bases, leaving 19 bases between them. The CDR3 consists of 16 residues. This clonotype was recorded many times. Its antigen remains unknown. The rearrangement uses TRBV4-2 and TRBJ1-1, with TRBD1 as a possible D gene (5 bases). Sequenced sample: PBMCs or a T cell subset sorted from them (not recorded which). This TCR came from an adult woman who had mild COVID-19 (a few samples of this study predate the infection). Cell type and time point are not known. The DNA of the CDR3 is TGTGCCAGCAGCCAAGAGGGGAGCTGGGGGGTAGGAGAAGCTTTCTTT. This sequence encodes CASSQEGSWGVGEAFF.